The clone carrying this T cell receptor beta chain was found a few times. Its target is unknown. Isolated PBMCs totaled at least 6 million in each sample. This CDR3 contains 13 residues. V was cut by 3 bases and J by 5 bases, with 10 bases left in between. Germline loops: CDR1 MDHEN, CDR2 SYDVKM. This entry belongs to a study of blood T cells in healthy people across ages. Broader study findings: Age brought a roughly linear fall in TCR beta diversity measured per million T cells. Higher naive T cell percentage went strongly together with higher TCR beta diversity.

It was with a sample-barcoded 5' primer and a J-beta primer mix that a second PCR of roughly 7 to 12 cycles was run. TCRdb independently ran MiXCR on the 5' RACE reads; one entry per CDR3 protein. The table records a few hundred thousand distinct CDR3 sequences, 45% to 65% of them present only once. The rearrangement joins TRBV28 to TRBJ2-5; D is possibly TRBD2 (5 bases). The source of this sequence is a man in his 60s in good health. Specimen: blood. In DNA form, the CDR3 reads TGTGCCAGCAGTTTGCGGGCCCCGGAGACCCAGTACTTC. It codes for CASSLRAPETQYF.